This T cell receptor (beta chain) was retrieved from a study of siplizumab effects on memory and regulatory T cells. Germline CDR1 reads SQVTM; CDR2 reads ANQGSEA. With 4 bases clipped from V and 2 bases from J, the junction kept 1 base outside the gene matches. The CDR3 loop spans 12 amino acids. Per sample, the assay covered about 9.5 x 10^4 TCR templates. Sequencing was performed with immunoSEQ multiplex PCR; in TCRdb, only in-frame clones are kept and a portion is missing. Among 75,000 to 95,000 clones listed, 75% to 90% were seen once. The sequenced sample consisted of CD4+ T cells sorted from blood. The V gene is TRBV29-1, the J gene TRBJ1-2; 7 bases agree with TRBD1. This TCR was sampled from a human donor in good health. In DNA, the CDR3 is TGCAGCGTTGCGACAGGGAACTATGGCTACACCTTC. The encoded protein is CSVATGNYGYTF.